Below are 3 T cell receptor beta chains sequenced from a single sample in a study of T cells in Graves' hyperthyroidism and ophthalmopathy. Amplification yielded TCR beta CDR3 regions, with RNA transcripts as the source. The TCR CDR3 was amplified in a first-round RT-PCR using the HTBI primer set. A single record per CDR3 protein comes from TCRdb applying MiXCR to the multiplex PCR reads. The repertoire holds roughly 580,000 distinct CDR3 sequences, with about 14% as singletons. Source material: blood. These receptor sequences come from a young woman with Graves' hyperthyroidism that later progressed to Graves' ophthalmopathy.

Many counts were recorded for this clonotype. This sequence joins TRBV28 and TRBJ2-4; the D is unclear. This CDR3 comprises 12 residues. Trimming removed 1 base at V and 12 bases at J, with 10 bases between. From germline, CDR1 is MDHEN and CDR2 SYDVKM. This chain's CDR3 is CASSLSPASQYF. CDR3 coding DNA: TGTGCCAGCAGTTTATCCCCCGCGTCTCAGTACTTC. The variable domain in full, with the rest retrieved from reference TRBV28 and TRBJ2-4, is DVKVTQSSRYLVKRTGEKVFLECVQDMDHENMFWYRQDPGLGLRLIYFSYDVKMKEKGDIPEGYSVSREKKERFSLILESASTNQTSMYLCASSLSPASQYFGAGTRLSVL.

This clonotype was picked up a small number of times. The rearrangement uses TRBV29-1 and TRBJ1-1; D remains unclear. CDR3 size: 14 residues. Germline CDR1 and CDR2: SQVTM and ANQGSEA. The V and J ends lost 4 bases and 3 bases respectively, with 15 bases between them. DNA of the CDR3: TGCAGCGTTGCCGTCCTTTTGACTGACACTGAAGCTTTCTTT. Translation gives CSVAVLLTDTEAFF.

This clonotype was counted many times. The chain couples TRBV10-3 to TRBJ2-7; D gene unclear. V lost 0 bases and J 3 bases, leaving 9 bases between the germline ends. Germline assignment: CDR1 ENHRY and CDR2 SYGVKD. There are 14 residues in the CDR3. The CDR3 here is CAISESLIGYEQYF. The CDR3 region has the DNA TGTGCCATCAGTGAGTCACTTATCGGCTACGAGCAGTACTTC.